A selection of T cell receptor beta chains follows, all from one sample in a study of cytomegalovirus exposure and HLA in healthy donors. Libraries were prepared by immunoSEQ multiplex PCR; TCRdb keeps only in-frame clonotypes and omits some of them. The table includes around 150,000 clones, roughly 70% detected once. Sequenced material: PBMCs. The receptors come from a woman aged 50 to 60 in good health and CMV-seropositive. The conserved cysteine and the conserved F or W are not part of the CDR3 here. Fields, in order: V gene, clone size, CDR3 protein. A clone size is listed for some rows: how often the clone was seen (once, few, many), or a class if it is expanded.

TRBV15 . ATSRDTLAKETQY
TRBV4-1 . ASSRRTENTEAF
TRBV5-6 once ASSLSWGATDTQY
TRBV28 . ASSLRETSNYGYT
TRBV7-6 few ASSLADGTGFEAF
TRBV6-5 . ASSYFGRGDYEQY
TRBV5-1 . ASSLSGPPRHEQY
TRBV11-1 . ASSVNPGQYTEAF
TRBV5-1 few ASSRNQGDLI
TRBV18 . ASSLTGNQPQH
TRBV9 . ASSPQPTGGEVEQY
TRBV11-2 . ASTIGSSPT
TRBV27 few ASSITGLAGGSADTQY
TRBV5-8 . ASSLDSRENSPLH
TRBV6-1 . ASSERGLMNYGYT
TRBV6-5 . ASSSTQGMGYT
TRBV28 . ASSFNSVGEQF
TRBV6-1 . ASTKMDRAYGYT
TRBV5-1 . ASSYERASSTDTQY
TRBV27 . ASKISTGKNEQF
TRBV10-3 . ATTGTSGSYEQY
TRBV30 . AWRGTGSEGYGYT
TRBV5-1 . ASSLESEPYNEQF
TRBV5-6 . ASSLGGHSYEQY
TRBV27 . ASRRPPSGGYT
TRBV18 . ASSPQRGEQF
TRBV9 . ASSADGLLRDTIY
TRBV13 . ASSFSTGYTDTQY
TRBV18 . ASSQSPKMYEQY
TRBV6-1 . ASSVAGRDNEQF
TRBV2 . ASSVRTTSSYNEQF
TRBV5-4 . ASSKTGGAYQETQY
TRBV5-1 . ASSSRGLDGKLF
TRBV11-2 . ASSRLAGGVGGYT
TRBV6-5 once ASRDWESYNSPLH
TRBV19 . ATSTITTTNTEAF
TRBV4-1 . ASSSPLQGFSGYT
TRBV5-1 . ASSPGTNGDTDTQY
TRBV18 few ASSRDRGNEQF
TRBV7-6 few ASSIGQGRGYT
TRBV21-1 once ASSRDSIEDNEQF
TRBV6-1 . ASSEARTGKDSPLH
TRBV5-4 . ASSSKKTSRQEY
TRBV5-1 . ASRPVTGNTEAF
TRBV6-5 . ASSYSRQVAYGYT
TRBV27 . ASISYRATNEKLF
TRBV2 . ASSPTGNYGYT
TRBV5-4 . ASSRGSGDTEAF
TRBV5-4 . ASSPGGVYGYT
TRBV7-9 . SSSSGGGRAF
TRBV6-6 . ASSSKGTRAF
TRBV5-1 . ASSLDQGNYGYP
TRBV19 . ASRRGLLSSYNEQF
TRBV5-6 . ASSQRGLLLYNEQF
TRBV7-8 . ASSPPGANTGELF